This passage covers 18 T cell receptor beta chains from one sample sequenced in a study of T-cell memory formation after mild COVID-19. TCRdb re-called the 5' RACE reads with MiXCR, one entry per CDR3 protein. The sample records fewer than 400,000 distinct CDR3 sequences, 16% being singletons. Material: PBMCs or a T cell subset sorted from them (not recorded which). Receptor source: a man between 18 and 35 years old who had mild COVID-19 (a few samples of this study predate the infection). Cell type and time point are not known.

This clonotype appeared a few times. This chain joins TRBV18 and TRBJ2-1, with 9 bases fitting TRBD2. CDR3 length: 16 residues. The germline V gene encodes CDR1 KGHSH and CDR2 LQKENI. V lost 3 bases to trimming and J lost 0 bases; unmatched junction nucleotides: 3. In DNA form, the CDR3 reads TGTGCCAGCTCACCGCTAGCGGGGAGCTCCTACAATGAGCAGTTCTTC. Protein sequence: CASSPLAGSSYNEQFF.

The CDR3 loop is CASSLLGRQTDTQYF. The CDR3 nucleotides read TGTGCCAGCAGTTTATTGGGGAGGCAGACAGATACGCAGTATTTT. The chain employs TRBV28 and TRBJ2-3; possible D gene TRBD2, 6 bases. Germline V CDR1 and CDR2: MDHEN, SYDVKM. The V end was cut by 1 base, the J end by 3 bases, with 11 bases between. CDR3 length equals 15 residues.

There are many counts of this clonotype. The chain carries TRBV3-1 and TRBJ2-1; D is undetermined. The CDR3 totals 13 residues. CDR1 and CDR2 from the germline V gene are LGHDT and YNNKEL (reference sequence). V was clipped by 4 bases and J by 6 bases, with 10 bases between them. The CDR3 DNA sequence: TGTGCCAGCAGCCGGACGTCCGCCAATGAGCAGTTCTTC. This translates into CASSRTSANEQFF.

V is TRBV7-3 and J is TRBJ2-3; D is undetermined. The CDR3 covers 13 residues. Trimming removed 3 bases from V and 6 bases from J, with 10 bases in between. CDR1 and CDR2 (germline): SGHTA, FQGTGA. The chain's CDR3 is CASSLRRRDTQYF. CDR3 bases: TGTGCCAGCAGCTTGAGACGACGGGATACGCAGTATTTT. The full variable domain, in which reference TRBV7-3 and TRBJ2-3 provide the parts outside the CDR3, is GAGVSQTPSNKVTEKGKYVELRCDPISGHTALYWYRQSLGQGPEFLIYFQGTGAADDSGLPNDRFFAVRPEGSVSTLKIQRTERGDSAVYLCASSLRRRDTQYFGPGTRLTVL.

This clonotype showed up just a few times. J is TRBJ2-3 and V is TRBV6-5; 8 nucleotides match TRBD1. V lost 2 bases, J lost 2 bases, and 3 bases stayed unmatched. CDR1 and CDR2 from the germline V gene are MNHEY and SVGAGI. This CDR3 region has 15 residues. This chain's CDR3 is CASSYGQGNTDTQYF. CDR3 DNA sequence: TGTGCCAGCAGTTACGGACAGGGAAACACAGATACGCAGTATTTT.

V gene TRBV11-1 combines with J gene TRBJ2-2, with 12 bases fitting TRBD2. Germline V gene lookup returns CDR1 SGHAT and CDR2 FQDESV (reference sequence). V was clipped by 5 bases and J by 3 bases; unmatched bases: 4. The CDR3 extends over 16 amino acids. The CDR3 DNA follows: TGTGCCAGCAGCCCGTGGACTAGCGGGGACACCGGGGAGCTGTTTTTT. As protein: CASSPWTSGDTGELFF.

The sample holds a few counts of this clonotype. The DNA of the CDR3 is TGTGCCAGCACCTCCGGGACAGGGGTAACTGAAGCTTTCTTT. Translation: CASTSGTGVTEAFF. The chain is built from TRBV2 and TRBJ1-1, with TRBD1 identical over 10 bases. With V trimmed by 7 bases and J by 5 bases, 7 bases remained unmatched. The CDR3 has 14 amino acids. Per the germline V gene, CDR1 is SNHLY and CDR2 is FYNNEI.

The chain carries TRBV12-3 or TRBV12-4 and TRBJ1-1, with D tentatively TRBD1 (6 bases). V was trimmed by 0 bases and J by 4 bases, leaving 21 bases between them. This CDR3 region has 18 residues. The CDR3: CASSLARRGLRFGTEAFF. In nucleotides, the CDR3 is TGTGCCAGCAGTTTAGCGCGTAGGGGGTTGAGGTTTGGCACTGAAGCTTTCTTT.

The chain recombines TRBV6-5 with TRBJ1-2, with D possibly TRBD1 on 5 matching bases. CDR1 and CDR2 (germline): MNHEY, SVGAGI. Trimming left V 8 bases short and J 4 bases short, with 14 bases between. The CDR3 consists of 13 residues. This CDR3 is CASGAGLLYGYTF. The CDR3 DNA sequence: TGTGCCAGCGGAGCGGGACTTCTCTATGGCTACACCTTC.

The V and J genes are TRBV3-1 and TRBJ1-6; D perhaps matches TRBD1 (5 bases). V lost 7 bases and J 8 bases, leaving 9 bases between the germline ends. Germline CDR1 reads LGHDT; CDR2 reads YNNKEL (reference sequence). This CDR3 is built from 12 residues. This chain's CDR3 is CASKGTDSPLHF. CDR3 DNA: TGTGCCAGCAAGGGGACGGATTCACCCCTCCACTTT. Full variable domain (missing parts from reference TRBV3-1 and TRBJ1-6): DTAVSQTPKYLVTQMGNDKSIKCEQNLGHDTMYWYKQDSKKFLKIMFSYNNKELIINETVPNRFSPKSPDKAHLNLHINSLELGDSAVYFCASKGTDSPLHFGNGTRLTVT.

This sequence joins TRBV28 and TRBJ2-1, with TRBD2 matching 12 bases. Germline-derived CDR1 and CDR2 are MDHEN and SYDVKM. There are 15 residues in the CDR3. V lost 6 bases and J lost 9; bases outside the gene matches: 9. CDR3 region: CASSLPSGGASEQFF. CDR3 nucleotides: TGTGCCAGCAGCCTACCTAGCGGGGGGGCCAGTGAGCAGTTCTTC.

This clonotype was found a few times. This CDR3 reads CASSVSASRSQYF. The CDR3 region has the DNA TGCGCCAGCAGCGTCAGTGCGAGTAGGAGCCAGTACTTC. This sequence joins TRBV5-1 and TRBJ2-5; D ambiguous. The CDR3 contains 13 residues. V lost 4 bases and J 10 bases, leaving 17 bases between the germline ends. The germline V gene has CDR1 SGHRS and CDR2 YFSETQ.

The chain recombines TRBV12-3 or TRBV12-4 with TRBJ1-1, with D unresolved. Trimming pared 3 bases from V and 2 bases from J, leaving 10 bases between. The CDR3 is made up of 14 amino acids. The CDR3 nucleotides are TGTGCCAGCAGTTTTAGTCGGATAAACACTGAAGCTTTCTTT. It is translated as CASSFSRINTEAFF.

The genes are TRBV7-2 and TRBJ1-5; D is undetermined. The CDR3 is 14 amino acids. V dropped 2 bases and J dropped 4 bases, with 9 bases sitting between them. The germline V gene encodes CDR1 SGHTA and CDR2 FQGNSA. The CDR3 here is CASSLLTGNQPQHF. For the CDR3, the DNA is TGTGCCAGCAGCTTATTGACTGGAAATCAGCCCCAGCATTTT.

This clonotype has a count of ten or more. Written as DNA, the CDR3 is TGTGCCAGCAGTTTATGGAGCGGGGAGCAGTTCTTC. Encoded protein: CASSLWSGEQFF. The genes are TRBV12-3 or TRBV12-4 and TRBJ2-1, with TRBD2 as a possible D gene (6 bases). V dropped 2 bases and J dropped 10 bases, with 9 bases sitting between them. The CDR3 is made up of 12 amino acids.

The CDR3 DNA sequence: TGTGCCAGCAGCCAGAGGCAGAAAGAGACCCAGTACTTC. Protein: CASSQRQKETQYF. V is TRBV14 and J is TRBJ2-5; unclear D gene. The CDR3 is made up of 13 amino acids. CDR1 is SGHDN and CDR2 is FVKESK in the germline V gene. Deletions cut 3 bases from V and 3 bases from J, with 8 bases between.

This clonotype appeared a few times. This chain links TRBV7-9 with TRBJ2-7; TRBD1 aligns across 7 bases. With V trimmed by 0 bases and J by 3 bases, 8 bases remained unmatched. This CDR3 has 16 residues. Germline V gene data show CDR1 as SEHNR and CDR2 as FQNEAQ (reference sequence). The chain's CDR3 is CASSLALGDRDYEQYV. DNA for the CDR3: TGTGCCAGCAGCTTAGCGCTCGGGGACAGAGACTACGAGCAGTACGTC.

This clonotype was observed once. The chain is built from TRBV7-2 and TRBJ2-1, with TRBD1 as a possible D gene (6 bases). V was shortened by 1 base and J by 7 bases, with 8 bases between the two germline ends. Germline V gene sequence: CDR1 SGHTA, CDR2 FQGNSA. The CDR3 spans 13 residues. For the CDR3, the DNA is TGTGCCAGCAGCTTAGTTGGACAGAATGAGCAGTTCTTC. Translation: CASSLVGQNEQFF.